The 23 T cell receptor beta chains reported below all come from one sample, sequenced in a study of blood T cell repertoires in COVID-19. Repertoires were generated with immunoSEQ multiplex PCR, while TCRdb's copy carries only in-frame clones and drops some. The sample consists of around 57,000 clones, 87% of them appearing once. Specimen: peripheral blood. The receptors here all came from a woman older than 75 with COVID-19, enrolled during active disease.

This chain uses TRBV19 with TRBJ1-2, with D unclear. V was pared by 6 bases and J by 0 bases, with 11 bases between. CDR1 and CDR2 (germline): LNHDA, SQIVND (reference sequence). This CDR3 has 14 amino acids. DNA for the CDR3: TGTGCCAGTAGAGTCTCGGGGACTAACTATGGCTACACCTTC. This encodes CASRVSGTNYGYTF. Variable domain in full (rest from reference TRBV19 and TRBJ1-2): DGGITQSPKYLFRKEGQNVTLSCEQNLNHDAMYWYRQDPGQGLRLIYYSQIVNDFQKGDIAEGYSVSREKKESFPLTVTSAQKNPTAFYLCASRVSGTNYGYTFGSGTRLTVV.

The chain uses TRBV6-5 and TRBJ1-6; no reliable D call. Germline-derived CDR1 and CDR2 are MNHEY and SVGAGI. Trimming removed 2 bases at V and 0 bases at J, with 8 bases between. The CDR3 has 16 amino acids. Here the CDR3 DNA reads TGTGCCAGCAGTTACAGCGGTCCCTCCTATAATTCACCCCTCCACTTT. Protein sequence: CASSYSGPSYNSPLHF.

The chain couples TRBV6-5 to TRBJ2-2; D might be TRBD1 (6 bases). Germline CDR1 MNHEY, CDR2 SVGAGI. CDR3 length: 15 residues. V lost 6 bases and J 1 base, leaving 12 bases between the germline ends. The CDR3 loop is CASSLGQQNTGELFF. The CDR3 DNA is TGTGCCAGCAGCCTGGGACAACAGAACACCGGGGAGCTGTTTTTT.

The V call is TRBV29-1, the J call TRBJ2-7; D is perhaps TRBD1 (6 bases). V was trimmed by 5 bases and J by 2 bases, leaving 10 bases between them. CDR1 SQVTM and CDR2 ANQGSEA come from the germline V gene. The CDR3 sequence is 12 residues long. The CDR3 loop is CSVWDIAYEQYF. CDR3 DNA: TGCAGCGTTTGGGACATCGCCTACGAGCAGTACTTC.

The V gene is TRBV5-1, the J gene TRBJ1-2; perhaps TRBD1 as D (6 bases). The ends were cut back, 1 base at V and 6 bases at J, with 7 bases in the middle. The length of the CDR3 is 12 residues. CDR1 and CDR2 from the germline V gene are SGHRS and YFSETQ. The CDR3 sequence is CASSLTGHGYTF. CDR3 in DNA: TGCGCCAGCAGCTTGACAGGGCATGGCTACACCTTC.

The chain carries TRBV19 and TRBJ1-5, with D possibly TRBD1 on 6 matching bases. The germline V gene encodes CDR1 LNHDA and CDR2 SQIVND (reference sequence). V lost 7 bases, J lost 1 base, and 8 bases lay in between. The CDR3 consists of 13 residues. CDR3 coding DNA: TGTGCCAGTAAACAGGGCAGCAATCAGCCCCAGCATTTT. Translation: CASKQGSNQPQHF.

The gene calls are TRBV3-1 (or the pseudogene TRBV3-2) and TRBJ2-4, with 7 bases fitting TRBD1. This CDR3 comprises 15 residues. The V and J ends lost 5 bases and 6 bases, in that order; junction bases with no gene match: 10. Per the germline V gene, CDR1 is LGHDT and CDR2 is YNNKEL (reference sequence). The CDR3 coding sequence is TGTGCCAGCAGCGCTGACAGGGTTCGTGGAAACATTCAGTACTTC. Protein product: CASSADRVRGNIQYF.

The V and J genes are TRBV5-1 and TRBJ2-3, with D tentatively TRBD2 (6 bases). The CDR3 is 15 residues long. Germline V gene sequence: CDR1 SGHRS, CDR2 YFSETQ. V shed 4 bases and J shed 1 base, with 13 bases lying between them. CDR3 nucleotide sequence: TGCGCCAGCAGCACCGCTAGCGAGGGCACAGATACGCAGTATTTT. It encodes CASSTASEGTDTQYF. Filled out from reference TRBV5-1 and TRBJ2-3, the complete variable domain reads KAGVTQTPRYLIKTRGQQVTLSCSPISGHRSVSWYQQTPGQGLQFLFEYFSETQRNKGNFPGRFSGRQFSNSRSEMNVSTLELGDSALYLCASSTASEGTDTQYFGPGTRLTVL.

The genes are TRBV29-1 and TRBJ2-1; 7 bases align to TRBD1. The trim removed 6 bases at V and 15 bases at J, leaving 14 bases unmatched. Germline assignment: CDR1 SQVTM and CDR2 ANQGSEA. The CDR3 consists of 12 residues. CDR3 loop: CSVGQVRVSGFF. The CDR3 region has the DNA TGCAGCGTCGGACAGGTCCGGGTAAGCGGGTTCTTC.

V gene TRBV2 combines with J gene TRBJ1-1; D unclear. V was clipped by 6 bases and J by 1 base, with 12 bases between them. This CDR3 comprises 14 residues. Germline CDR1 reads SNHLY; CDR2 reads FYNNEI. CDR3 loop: CASSGRGENTEAFF. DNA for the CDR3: TGTGCCAGCAGCGGCCGGGGTGAGAACACTGAAGCTTTCTTT. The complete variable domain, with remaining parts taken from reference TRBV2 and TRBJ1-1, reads EPEVTQTPSHQVTQMGQEVILRCVPISNHLYFYWYRQILGQKVEFLVSFYNNEISEKSEIFDDQFSVERPDGSNFTLKIRSTKLEDSAMYFCASSGRGENTEAFFGQGTRLTVV.

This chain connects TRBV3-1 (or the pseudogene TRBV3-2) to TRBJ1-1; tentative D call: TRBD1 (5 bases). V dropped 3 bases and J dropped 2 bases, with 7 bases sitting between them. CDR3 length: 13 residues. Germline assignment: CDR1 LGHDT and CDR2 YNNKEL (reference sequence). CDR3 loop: CASSQGPNTEAFF. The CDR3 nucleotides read TGTGCCAGCAGCCAGGGGCCAAACACTGAAGCTTTCTTT.

CDR3 coding DNA: TGTGCCAGCAGTGTTGAGGGTTTTGCTGAAGCTTTCTTT. It specifies CASSVEGFAEAFF. The V and J genes are TRBV2 and TRBJ1-1; D uncertain. Trimming pared 4 bases from V and 6 bases from J, leaving 12 bases between. CDR1 is SNHLY, CDR2 FYNNEI, per germline. The CDR3 length is 13 residues.

The DNA of the CDR3 is TGTGCCACCAGCAGAAGGACAGGGAATGGCTACACCTTC. This sequence encodes CATSRRTGNGYTF. The chain couples TRBV15 to TRBJ1-2; 8 positions match TRBD1. Germline V gene sequence: CDR1 LNHNV, CDR2 YYDKDF (reference sequence). The CDR3 spans 13 residues. The V segment lost 2 bases and the J segment 6 bases; nucleotides outside the gene matches: 2.

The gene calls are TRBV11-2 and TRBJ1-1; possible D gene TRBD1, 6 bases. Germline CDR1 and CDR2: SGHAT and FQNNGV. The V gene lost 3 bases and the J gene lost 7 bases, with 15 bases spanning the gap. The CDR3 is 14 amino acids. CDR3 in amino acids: CASSFPGVANEAFF. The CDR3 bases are TGTGCCAGCAGCTTCCCAGGGGTTGCGAATGAAGCTTTCTTT.

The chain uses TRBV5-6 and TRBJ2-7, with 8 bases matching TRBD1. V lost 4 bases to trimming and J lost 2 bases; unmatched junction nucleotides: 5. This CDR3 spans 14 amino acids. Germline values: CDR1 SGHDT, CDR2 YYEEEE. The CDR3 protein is CASSAGQATYEQYF. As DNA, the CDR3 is TGTGCCAGCAGCGCGGGACAGGCAACCTACGAGCAGTACTTC.

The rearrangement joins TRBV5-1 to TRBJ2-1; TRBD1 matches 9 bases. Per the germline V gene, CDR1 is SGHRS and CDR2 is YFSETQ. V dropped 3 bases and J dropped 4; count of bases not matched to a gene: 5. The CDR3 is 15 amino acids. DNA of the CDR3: TGCGCCAGCAGCTCGGGACAGGGAAATTACAATGAGCAGTTCTTC. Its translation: CASSSGQGNYNEQFF.

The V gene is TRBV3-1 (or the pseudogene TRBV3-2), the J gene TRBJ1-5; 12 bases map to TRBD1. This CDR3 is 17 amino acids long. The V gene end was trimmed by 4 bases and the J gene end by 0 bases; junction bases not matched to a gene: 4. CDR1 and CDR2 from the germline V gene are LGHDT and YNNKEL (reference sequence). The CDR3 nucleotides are TGTGCCAGCAGCCGTGGGACAGGGGGCCGTAGCAATCAGCCCCAGCATTTT. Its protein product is CASSRGTGGRSNQPQHF.

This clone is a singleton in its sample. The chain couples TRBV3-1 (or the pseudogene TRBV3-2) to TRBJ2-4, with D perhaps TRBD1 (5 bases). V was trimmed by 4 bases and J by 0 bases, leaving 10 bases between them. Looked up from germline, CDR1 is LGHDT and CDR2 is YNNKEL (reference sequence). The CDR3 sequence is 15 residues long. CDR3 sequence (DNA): TGTGCCAGCAGCCCGGACACCCGAGCCAAAAACATTCAGTACTTC. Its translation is CASSPDTRAKNIQYF.

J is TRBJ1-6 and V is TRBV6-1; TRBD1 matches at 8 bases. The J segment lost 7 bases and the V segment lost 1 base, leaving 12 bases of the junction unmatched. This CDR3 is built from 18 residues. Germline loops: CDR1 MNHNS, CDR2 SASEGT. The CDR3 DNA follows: TGTGCCAGCAGTGAAGACACAGGGGGGGGCAGGGTCAATTCACCCCTCCACTTT. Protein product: CASSEDTGGGRVNSPLHF.

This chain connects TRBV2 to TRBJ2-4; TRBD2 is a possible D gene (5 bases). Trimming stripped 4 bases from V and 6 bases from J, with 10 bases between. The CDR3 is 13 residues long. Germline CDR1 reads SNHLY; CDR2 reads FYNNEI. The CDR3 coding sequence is TGTGCCAGCAGTGGGGAGAAGGGAAACATTCAGTACTTC. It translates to CASSGEKGNIQYF.

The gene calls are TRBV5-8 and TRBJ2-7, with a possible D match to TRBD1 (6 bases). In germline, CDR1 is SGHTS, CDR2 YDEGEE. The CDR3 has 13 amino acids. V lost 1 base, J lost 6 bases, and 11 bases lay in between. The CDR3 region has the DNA TGTGCCAGCAGCTTGATGGGGGCAGGCGAGCAGTACTTC. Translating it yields CASSLMGAGEQYF.

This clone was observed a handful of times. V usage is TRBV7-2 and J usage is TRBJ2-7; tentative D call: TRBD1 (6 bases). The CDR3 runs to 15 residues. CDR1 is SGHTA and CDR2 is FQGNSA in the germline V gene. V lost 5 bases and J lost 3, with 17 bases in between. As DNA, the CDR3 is TGTGCCAGCAGCCCGTGGACAGTAGGGCACTACGAGCAGTACTTC. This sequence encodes CASSPWTVGHYEQYF.

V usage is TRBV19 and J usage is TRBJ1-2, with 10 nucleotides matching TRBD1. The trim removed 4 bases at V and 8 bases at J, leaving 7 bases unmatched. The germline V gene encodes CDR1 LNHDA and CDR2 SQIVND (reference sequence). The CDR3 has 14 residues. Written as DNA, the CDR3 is TGTGCCAGTAGTACCCGGGACAGGGGTGGCGGCTACACCTTC. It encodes CASSTRDRGGGYTF.